This T cell receptor (beta chain) was observed in a study of CD8+ T cells in alopecia areata. General study findings and limits: Patients displayed less clarity in TCR sharing than mice, a finding possibly related to HLA. Expanded CD8+ clones among the top 100, and scalp clonality, were significantly decreased by tofacitinib. Many expanded lesional clones remained in scalp and blood on tofacitinib. Lesional scalp, notably in alopecia totalis/universalis, had clonality above that of normal scalp.

Investigators isolated RNA and reverse transcribed it into cDNA to act as the sequencing template. Sequenced by immunoSEQ multiplex PCR; TCRdb stores in-frame clones only, minus some. The data contain some 120,000 clones, over 60% of them seen just once; the ten biggest clones take up 4.5% to 6%. This CDR3 is built from 14 residues. In germline, CDR1 is SGHTA, CDR2 FQGNSA. V lost 1 base, J lost 0 bases, and 5 bases lay in between. The treatment is: oral pan-JAK inhibitor, 5-10 mg twice daily. In the case of this clone: Its antigen is still unknown.

J is TRBJ2-3 and V is TRBV7-2; D not resolved. The sample consisted of CD4+ T cells sorted from blood, taken at week 4, from a patient treated with tofacitinib. This TCR was recovered from a human donor with alopecia areata. CDR3 nucleotide sequence: TGTGCCAGCAGCTTAGTGATAAGCACAGATACGCAGTATTTT. It specifies CASSLVISTDTQYF.